This passage covers 6 T cell receptor beta chains from one sample sequenced in a study of shared clonotypes between healthy human individuals. Profiled with immunoSEQ multiplex PCR; TCRdb holds only in-frame clones, not every one. The sample has approximately 720,000 clones; about 90% are singletons. CD8 cells classed as naive were CD45RO-negative and positively selected for CCR7, excluding terminally differentiated effector memory CD45RA+ cells. Sample: naive CD8+ T cells sorted from blood. Receptors were obtained from a young man in good health.

The rearrangement links TRBV5-3 to TRBJ2-7, with D possibly TRBD1 on 6 matching bases. TRBV5-3 is designated an ORF whose function remains uncertain. The CDR3 is made up of 17 amino acids. V lost 0 bases, J lost 3 bases, and 19 bases lay in between. Here the CDR3 reads CARSLVALGGPYYEQYF. In DNA, the CDR3 is TGTGCCAGAAGCTTGGTTGCCCTAGGGGGTCCCTACTACGAGCAGTACTTC.

This chain joins TRBV15 and TRBJ2-5; 7 bases line up with TRBD1. Germline values: CDR1 LNHNV, CDR2 YYDKDF (reference sequence). This CDR3 spans 15 amino acids. The V gene end was trimmed by 0 bases and the J gene end by 5 bases; junction bases not matched to a gene: 6. The CDR3 loop is CATSRDLGGGETQYF. CDR3 nucleotides: TGTGCCACCAGCAGAGATCTAGGGGGCGGGGAGACCCAGTACTTC.

The J gene is TRBJ2-7, the V gene TRBV7-9; 9 nucleotides line up with TRBD1. V dropped 0 bases and J dropped 7; count of bases not matched to a gene: 7. Germline CDR1 SEHNR, CDR2 FQNEAQ (reference sequence). CDR3 length: 15 residues. This CDR3 reads CASSLARDREREQYF. CDR3 in DNA: TGTGCCAGCAGCTTAGCCCGGGACAGGGAGAGGGAGCAGTACTTC.

As to this clone: This specimen includes other DNA sequences encoding the same CDR3. The V call is TRBV5-5, the J call TRBJ2-7; 7 bases line up with TRBD1. The CDR3 contains 14 residues. Trimming removed 3 bases from V and 0 bases from J; junction bases left unmatched: 3. Germline CDR1 and CDR2: SGHKS and YYEKEE (reference sequence). CDR3: CASSSRQGSYEQYF. The CDR3 coding sequence is TGTGCCAGCAGCTCACGACAGGGCTCCTACGAGCAGTACTTC.

This sequence joins TRBV15 and TRBJ2-1; maybe TRBD2 (6 bases). Germline values: CDR1 LNHNV, CDR2 YYDKDF (reference sequence). V lost 3 bases and J 4 bases, leaving 13 bases between the germline ends. The CDR3 is made up of 15 amino acids. CDR3 sequence reads: CATSRRGGNYNEQFF. DNA of the CDR3: TGTGCCACCAGCAGGAGGGGCGGGAATTACAATGAGCAGTTCTTC.

This chain connects TRBV27 to TRBJ2-7, with 11 bases aligning to TRBD2. The V gene's germline CDR1 is MNHEY and CDR2 SMNVEV (reference sequence). CDR3 length: 16 residues. The ends lost 3 bases at V and 4 bases at J; junction bases unmatched: 8. The chain's CDR3 is CASSFSTGLAGYEQYF. CDR3 in DNA: TGTGCCAGCAGTTTTAGCACCGGACTAGCGGGTTACGAGCAGTACTTC.